The 30 T cell receptor beta chains given below trace back to one sample, sequenced in a study of cytomegalovirus exposure and HLA in healthy donors. The protocol was immunoSEQ multiplex PCR, while the TCRdb copy is restricted to in-frame clones and leaves out a portion. Among approximately 99,000 clones listed, approximately 86% were seen once. The sample comprised PBMCs. The source of these receptors is a woman aged 18-30 years in good health and CMV-seronegative.

J is TRBJ1-5 and V is TRBV4-1; D not resolved. There are 16 residues in the CDR3. V lost 0 bases and J 8 bases, leaving 17 bases between the germline ends. Looked up from germline, CDR1 is MGHRA and CDR2 is YSYEKL. The CDR3 loop reads CASSQERAGPPEPQHF. The CDR3, as DNA: TGCGCCAGCAGCCAAGAGAGGGCTGGCCCCCCGGAGCCCCAGCATTTT.

This clone appeared once. The genes are TRBV5-1 and TRBJ2-7; the match to TRBD2 covers 13 bases. The germline gives CDR1 SGHRS, CDR2 YFSETQ. This CDR3 is 16 amino acids long. Trimming took 4 bases from V and 5 from J; bases not matched to a gene: 9. In nucleotides, the CDR3 is TGCGCCAGCAGCCCACTAGCGGGGGGGCCTAGGGACGAGCAGTACTTC. Its translation: CASSPLAGGPRDEQYF.

The sample holds one count of this clone. CDR3: CASSSNRGPEQYF. In DNA form, the CDR3 reads TGTGCCAGCAGTTCCAACAGGGGTCCCGAGCAGTACTTC. The rearrangement links TRBV2 to TRBJ2-5; TRBD1 matches at 7 bases. Matching the DNA end better, TRBJ2-7 makes the J call doubtful. Per the germline V gene, CDR1 is SNHLY and CDR2 is FYNNEI. CDR3 size: 13 residues.

The chain employs TRBV2 and TRBJ1-4; 9 bases are shared with TRBD1. The J segment lost 0 bases and the V segment lost 6 bases, leaving 8 bases of the junction unmatched. This CDR3 is built from 17 residues. Germline-derived CDR1 and CDR2 are SNHLY and FYNNEI. The CDR3 DNA reads TGTGCCAGCAGCGACGGACAGGGGATAGCAACTAATGAAAAACTGTTTTTT. The encoded protein is CASSDGQGIATNEKLFF.

This clone was seen a handful of times. Other DNA sequences in the same sample also yield this CDR3. The genes are TRBV27 and TRBJ2-7; 10 nucleotides match TRBD1. This CDR3 has 14 amino acids. Per the germline V gene, CDR1 is MNHEY and CDR2 is SMNVEV (reference sequence). Trimming removed 3 bases from V and 4 bases from J; junction bases left unmatched: 3. The CDR3 region is CASSLRDRGYEQYF. As DNA, the CDR3 is TGTGCCAGCAGTTTGCGGGACAGGGGATACGAGCAGTACTTC.

This sequence joins TRBV2 and TRBJ1-2, with D perhaps TRBD1 (5 bases). Germline assignment: CDR1 SNHLY and CDR2 FYNNEI. Trimming left V 9 bases short and J 4 bases short, with 12 bases between. There are 12 residues in the CDR3. The CDR3 DNA reads TGTGCCAGAGGGGCGAACTTCTATGGCTACACCTTC. Residues: CARGANFYGYTF.

The rearrangement uses TRBV9 and TRBJ1-5, with a tentative D call TRBD1 (6 bases). The CDR3 loop spans 14 amino acids. The V gene's germline CDR1 is SGDLS and CDR2 YYNGEE. V was pared by 4 bases and J by 9 bases, with 17 bases between. CDR3 amino acids: CASSPRGADGPQHF. CDR3 DNA: TGTGCCAGCAGCCCACGGGGGGCCGATGGGCCCCAGCATTTT.

The chain joins TRBV5-1 to TRBJ1-2; unclear D gene. Germline values: CDR1 SGHRS, CDR2 YFSETQ. This CDR3 spans 16 amino acids. V was cut by 4 bases and J by 0 bases, with 16 bases left in between. The CDR3, as DNA: TGCGCCAGCAGCCCGCTTCAGGAGGCCTCTAACTATGGCTACACCTTC. It yields the protein CASSPLQEASNYGYTF.

This clone was detected once. V and J are TRBV7-9 and TRBJ2-7, with D tentatively TRBD1 (7 bases). The CDR3 contains 18 residues. In germline, CDR1 is SEHNR, CDR2 FQNEAQ (reference sequence). Trimming took off 4 bases at V and 3 bases at J, with 25 bases between the two ends. In DNA, the CDR3 is TGTGCCAGCAGCTGGGCTGTTTTGGAGGGGGCTGTAGGCTACGAGCAGTACTTC. Translated: CASSWAVLEGAVGYEQYF.

The J gene is TRBJ2-7, the V gene TRBV9, with D possibly being TRBD1 (5 bases). The CDR3 covers 14 residues. Germline CDR1 SGDLS, CDR2 YYNGEE. Trimming pared 0 bases from V and 2 bases from J, leaving 9 bases between. In DNA, the CDR3 is TGTGCCAGCAGCGTAGGACAGAATACCTACGAGCAGTACTTC. Translating gives CASSVGQNTYEQYF.

The rearrangement uses TRBV19 and TRBJ2-5; no clear D. The V and J ends lost 1 base and 6 bases respectively, with 12 bases between them. The CDR3 has 14 amino acids. Looked up from germline, CDR1 is LNHDA and CDR2 is SQIVND (reference sequence). The CDR3 reads CASSIGDSAKTQYF. The CDR3 DNA follows: TGTGCCAGTAGTATAGGTGACTCAGCGAAGACCCAGTACTTC.

V and J are TRBV18 and TRBJ1-2; no definite D call. Deletions cut 2 bases from V and 2 bases from J, with 6 bases between. The CDR3 loop spans 13 amino acids. CDR1 and CDR2 from the germline V gene are KGHSH and LQKENI. This CDR3 reads CASSPGGNYGYTF. The CDR3 region has the DNA TGTGCCAGCTCACCAGGAGGGAACTATGGCTACACCTTC.

Concerning this clone itself: This CDR3 is also generated by other DNA sequences in the sample. The V call is TRBV27, the J call TRBJ2-3; 9 bases are a match to TRBD2. Trimming took 3 bases from V and 0 from J; bases not matched to a gene: 4. CDR3 size: 16 residues. Germline CDR1 is MNHEY and CDR2 is SMNVEV (reference sequence). CDR3 nucleotide sequence: TGTGCCAGCAGTTTTCGGCTAGCGGGGAGCACAGATACGCAGTATTTT. It is translated as CASSFRLAGSTDTQYF.

V is TRBV6-6 and J is TRBJ1-5; TRBD1 aligns across 12 bases. The V segment lost 8 bases and the J segment 4 bases; nucleotides outside the gene matches: 3. This CDR3 is 14 amino acids long. Germline CDR1 reads MNHNY; CDR2 reads SVGAGI (reference sequence). CDR3 DNA: TGTGCCAGCGGGACAGGGGGCGCGAATCAGCCCCAGCATTTT. It encodes CASGTGGANQPQHF.

The V and J genes are TRBV7-9 and TRBJ2-7; D perhaps matches TRBD1 (5 bases). With 5 bases removed from V and 1 base from J, the gap between germline ends came to 18 bases. Germline CDR1 SEHNR, CDR2 FQNEAQ (reference sequence). The CDR3 length is 16 residues. The CDR3 DNA reads as TGTGCCAGCAGCCCCCTAAGACAGCATCCTTCCTACGAGCAGTACTTC. Amino acids: CASSPLRQHPSYEQYF.

This clone was counted only a few times. The rearrangement links TRBV6-4 to TRBJ2-3; 13 bases map to TRBD2. The CDR3 contains 16 residues. The germline V gene encodes CDR1 MRHNA and CDR2 SNTAGT. V lost 2 bases and J lost 1; bases outside the gene matches: 0. CDR3: CASSDGTSGGTDTQYF. As DNA, the CDR3 is TGTGCCAGCAGTGACGGGACTAGCGGGGGCACAGATACGCAGTATTTT.

This clone has just one count. V gene TRBV2 combines with J gene TRBJ1-6, with TRBD1 matching over 8 bases. CDR3 size: 14 residues. Germline V gives CDR1 SNHLY, CDR2 FYNNEI. J was trimmed by 7 bases and V by 5 bases; bases with no gene match: 4. This CDR3 reads CASSTQGGNSPLHF. As DNA, the CDR3 is TGTGCCAGCAGTACACAGGGGGGAAATTCACCCCTCCACTTT. The full variable domain, rest sourced from reference TRBV2 and TRBJ1-6, is EPEVTQTPSHQVTQMGQEVILRCVPISNHLYFYWYRQILGQKVEFLVSFYNNEISEKSEIFDDQFSVERPDGSNFTLKIRSTKLEDSAMYFCASSTQGGNSPLHFGNGTRLTVT.

In its sample, this clone was seen once. The genes are TRBV19 and TRBJ2-7; D possibly corresponds to TRBD1 (5 bases). CDR3 length: 14 amino acids. Looked up from germline, CDR1 is LNHDA and CDR2 is SQIVND (reference sequence). V was clipped by 1 base and J by 2 bases, with 9 bases between them. CDR3 in DNA: TGTGCCAGTAGTATAGCCGACAGCACCTACGAGCAGTACTTC. It is translated as CASSIADSTYEQYF.

This chain links TRBV30 with TRBJ1-2; no reliable D call. In germline, CDR1 is GTSNPN, CDR2 SVGIG (reference sequence). CDR3 length equals 13 residues. The germline V and J ends were trimmed by 0 bases and 6 bases, with 11 bases remaining between them. The CDR3 is CAWSVLPGDGYTF. The CDR3 DNA reads TGTGCCTGGAGTGTATTGCCCGGGGATGGCTACACCTTC.

The chain has TRBV13 and TRBJ1-1, with no clear D. Germline CDR1 is PRHDT and CDR2 is FYEKMQ (reference sequence). The CDR3 runs to 13 residues. Trimming shortened V by 1 base and J by 1 base, and 4 bases separated the two germline ends. In nucleotides, the CDR3 is TGTGCCAGCAGCTTAGTAGCGAACACTGAAGCTTTCTTT. Its protein is CASSLVANTEAFF.

This clone was found once. This chain links TRBV2 with TRBJ2-7; D is unclear. Germline CDR1 and CDR2: SNHLY and FYNNEI. V lost 3 bases and J lost 0, with 6 bases in between. The CDR3 contains 13 residues. CDR3: CASSERSSYEQYF. The CDR3 coding sequence is TGTGCCAGCAGTGAGCGGAGCTCCTACGAGCAGTACTTC.

The chain joins TRBV2 to TRBJ1-2, with TRBD1 matching over 10 bases. Germline CDR1 is SNHLY and CDR2 is FYNNEI. The V and J ends lost 9 bases and 8 bases, in that order; junction bases with no gene match: 12. The CDR3 length is 14 residues. The CDR3 region has the DNA TGTGCCAGTACCGGGACAGGGGAAAGTAGGGGCTACACCTTC. This encodes CASTGTGESRGYTF.

The J gene is TRBJ2-1, the V gene TRBV30; D is unclear. The CDR3 has 14 amino acids. Germline V CDR1 and CDR2: GTSNPN, SVGIG (reference sequence). The ends were cut back, 7 bases at V and 2 bases at J, with 15 bases in the middle. The CDR3 bases are TGTGCCTCCCCCCCAGGTCCGACCTACAATGAGCAGTTCTTC. Encoded protein: CASPPGPTYNEQFF.

This clone was seen only a few times. J is TRBJ2-1 and V is TRBV7-2; 8 positions agree with TRBD2. V shed 4 bases, J shed 10 bases, and the junction held 3 bases outside the gene matches. CDR1 is SGHTA and CDR2 is FQGNSA in the germline V gene. The CDR3 loop spans 12 amino acids. This CDR3 is CASSWRGEEQFF. The CDR3 DNA sequence: TGTGCCAGCAGCTGGCGGGGGGAAGAGCAGTTCTTC.

This sequence joins TRBV25-1 and TRBJ2-7, with D maybe TRBD1 (6 bases). The CDR3 is made up of 16 amino acids. CDR1 MGHDK and CDR2 SYGVNS come from the germline V gene. The germline V and J ends were trimmed by 5 bases and 3 bases, with 20 bases remaining between them. The CDR3 reads CASSSSRQARSYEQYF. CDR3 coding DNA: TGTGCCAGCAGTTCATCCCGACAGGCTAGGAGCTACGAGCAGTACTTC.

This chain uses TRBV7-9 with TRBJ2-5, with 9 bases identical to TRBD2. CDR1 and CDR2 (germline): SEHNR, FQNEAQ (reference sequence). With V trimmed by 0 bases and J by 4 bases, 12 bases remained unmatched. This CDR3 contains 18 residues. The DNA for the CDR3 is TGTGCCAGCAGCTTAGCCCACGTGGGCGGGGGGGTTTCAGAGACCCAGTACTTC. The encoded protein is CASSLAHVGGGVSETQYF.

The V gene is TRBV6-5, the J gene TRBJ1-1; D not resolved. Trimming took off 2 bases at V and 1 base at J, with 5 bases between the two ends. Per the germline V gene, CDR1 is MNHEY and CDR2 is SVGAGI. The CDR3 totals 13 residues. The CDR3 DNA is TGTGCCAGCAGTTACACAGCGAACACTGAAGCTTTCTTT. This translates into CASSYTANTEAFF.

The CDR3 is CASSGLAGVTGELFF. The DNA of the CDR3 is TGTGCCAGCAGCGGTCTAGCGGGGGTAACCGGGGAGCTGTTTTTT. The chain carries TRBV9 and TRBJ2-2, with 10 bases lining up with TRBD2. Germline V gives CDR1 SGDLS, CDR2 YYNGEE. V lost 3 bases and J lost 5; bases outside the gene matches: 4. This CDR3 is 15 amino acids long.

The V gene is TRBV9, the J gene TRBJ1-1, with TRBD1 identical over 7 bases. V was clipped by 4 bases and J by 6 bases; unmatched bases: 12. The CDR3 covers 15 residues. The V gene's germline CDR1 is SGDLS and CDR2 YYNGEE. CDR3 residues: CASSPRGQPDAEAFF. CDR3 DNA: TGTGCCAGCAGCCCCCGGGGACAGCCTGACGCTGAAGCTTTCTTT.

The chain carries TRBV4-1 and TRBJ2-5, with 7 bases identical to TRBD2. Looked up from germline, CDR1 is MGHRA and CDR2 is YSYEKL. This CDR3 is 16 amino acids long. Trimming cost V 3 bases and J 6 bases; bases outside gene matches: 13. This chain's CDR3 is CASSQVGLLGGKTQYF. CDR3 nucleotides: TGCGCCAGCAGCCAGGTTGGACTTCTGGGAGGGAAGACCCAGTACTTC.